This TCR beta chain was captured in a study of cytomegalovirus exposure and HLA in healthy donors. The CDR3 contains 16 residues. V shed 2 bases, J shed 11 bases, and the junction held 12 bases outside the gene matches. Per germline, CDR1 SGHVS and CDR2 FQNEAQ. Researchers ran the PCR with 60 Vbeta and 13 Jbeta primers. Data came from immunoSEQ multiplex PCR; TCRdb stores just in-frame clones and leaves some out. The data hold about 140,000 clones, with about four fifths observed a single time. Sequencing was performed on PBMCs. The chain is built from TRBV7-8 and TRBJ2-3; TRBD1 aligns across 11 bases. The receptor was isolated from a male donor in good health and CMV-seronegative. The CDR3: CASSLTLPGQGARQYF. The CDR3 region has the DNA TGTGCCAGCAGCTTAACCCTACCCGGACAGGGGGCTCGGCAGTATTTT.